One and the same sample provided the 21 T cell receptor beta chains below, sequenced in a study of T cells after yellow fever vaccination. MiXCR, applied by TCRdb to the 5' RACE reads, yields one record per CDR3 protein. The table lists about 320,000 distinct CDR3 sequences, approximately 11% of them singletons, with 3% to 4% in the top ten. This specimen consisted of CD4+ T cells sorted from PBMCs, obtained 45 days after the yellow fever booster vaccination. These receptors all come from a young man who received the YFV17D yellow fever vaccine.

This CDR3 reads CASSQVLWNEQFF. The CDR3 region has the DNA TGCGCCAGCAGCCAAGTCTTGTGGAATGAGCAGTTCTTC. This chain connects TRBV4-3 to TRBJ2-1; D is unclear. Germline V lookup: CDR1 LGHNA, CDR2 YSLEER. V was shortened by 1 base and J by 7 bases, with 8 bases between the two germline ends. The CDR3 is 13 residues long.

The CDR3 region is CASSLLPANTEAFF. CDR3 DNA: TGCGCCAGCAGCCTCCTCCCGGCTAACACTGAAGCTTTCTTT. The rearrangement uses TRBV5-1 and TRBJ1-1; D is unclear. V lost 4 bases, J lost 2 bases, and 12 bases lay in between. The CDR3 sequence is 14 residues long. Germline values: CDR1 SGHRS, CDR2 YFSETQ.

The chain recombines TRBV2 with TRBJ2-7, with D maybe TRBD1 (5 bases). There are 15 residues in the CDR3. Trimming pared 6 bases from V and 2 bases from J, leaving 17 bases between. The germline V gene has CDR1 SNHLY and CDR2 FYNNEI. The CDR3 region is CASSRRTYPAYEQYF. The CDR3 bases are TGTGCCAGCAGCCGACGGACATACCCCGCCTACGAGCAGTACTTC.

The V and J genes are TRBV4-1 and TRBJ1-2, with a possible D match to TRBD1 (6 bases). Germline lookup yields CDR1 MGHRA and CDR2 YSYEKL. This CDR3 has 15 residues. V lost 4 bases and J 6 bases, leaving 18 bases between the germline ends. The CDR3 region is CASSRQDASVDGYTF. In DNA form, the CDR3 reads TGCGCCAGCAGCCGACAGGACGCCTCGGTGGATGGCTACACCTTC.

This clonotype turned up a few times. V gene TRBV2 combines with J gene TRBJ2-3; 9 bases match TRBD2. Germline values: CDR1 SNHLY, CDR2 FYNNEI. This CDR3 region has 16 residues. Trimming took 7 bases from V and 0 from J; bases not matched to a gene: 8. This CDR3 is CASIFSGGASTDTQYF. CDR3 bases: TGTGCCAGCATTTTTAGCGGGGGCGCTAGCACAGATACGCAGTATTTT.

This chain connects TRBV12-3 or TRBV12-4 to TRBJ1-5; tentatively, D is TRBD1 (5 bases). Trimming left V 3 bases short and J 7 bases short, with 13 bases between. The CDR3 length is 14 residues. The CDR3 protein is CASSFSPRGQPQHF. In nucleotides, the CDR3 is TGTGCCAGCAGTTTTTCCCCGAGGGGACAGCCCCAGCATTTT.

J is TRBJ2-5 and V is TRBV6-5; perhaps D is TRBD1 or TRBD2 (6 bases each). V lost 10 bases and J 1 base, leaving 13 bases between the germline ends. The CDR3 is 13 amino acids. Germline V lookup: CDR1 MNHEY, CDR2 SVGAGI. CDR3 nucleotide sequence: TGTGCCACCCTCGGGGGCGGCCAAGAGACCCAGTACTTC. Translation gives CATLGGGQETQYF.

This clonotype was seen repeatedly, ten times or more. The chain couples TRBV12-3 or TRBV12-4 to TRBJ1-5; D might be TRBD1 (5 bases). Trimming cost V 8 bases and J 6 bases, with 14 bases left between them. CDR3 length: 13 residues. CDR3 residues: CASGGVGGQPQHF. CDR3 in DNA: TGTGCCAGCGGAGGGGTCGGAGGTCAGCCCCAGCATTTT.

This clonotype was seen a few times. This chain's CDR3 is CASSQELGEQYF. Written as DNA, the CDR3 is TGTGCCAGCAGCCAAGAGCTGGGCGAGCAGTACTTC. V is TRBV3-1 and J is TRBJ2-7; no reliable D call. The germline gives CDR1 LGHDT, CDR2 YNNKEL (reference sequence). The ends were cut back, 0 bases at V and 6 bases at J, with 6 bases in the middle. The length of the CDR3 is 12 residues.

This chain uses TRBV4-1 with TRBJ2-2, with D unclear. Germline CDR1 and CDR2: MGHRA and YSYEKL. Trimming removed 6 bases from V and 5 bases from J, with 16 bases in between. The CDR3 spans 15 residues. The CDR3 is CASSKVGLGTGELFF. The CDR3 coding sequence is TGCGCCAGCAGTAAGGTCGGGTTAGGGACCGGGGAGCTGTTTTTT.

The genes are TRBV7-3 and TRBJ2-5; D is perhaps TRBD1 (5 bases). V was shortened by 5 bases and J by 5 bases, with 18 bases between the two germline ends. The CDR3 is 15 amino acids. Germline loops: CDR1 SGHTA, CDR2 FQGTGA. CDR3 sequence reads: CASSPTRRGAETQYF. CDR3 in DNA: TGTGCCAGCAGCCCCACCCGAAGGGGCGCGGAGACCCAGTACTTC. Full variable domain (remainder filled in from reference TRBV7-3 and TRBJ2-5): GAGVSQTPSNKVTEKGKYVELRCDPISGHTALYWYRQSLGQGPEFLIYFQGTGAADDSGLPNDRFFAVRPEGSVSTLKIQRTERGDSAVYLCASSPTRRGAETQYFGPGTRLLVL.

The V and J genes are TRBV7-9 and TRBJ1-2, with a tentative D call TRBD1 (6 bases). The CDR3 length is 15 residues. V was trimmed by 0 bases and J by 7 bases, leaving 15 bases between them. Germline-derived CDR1 and CDR2 are SEHNR and FQNEAQ (reference sequence). As DNA, the CDR3 is TGTGCCAGCAGCTTAGCAACGGACAGCACTCGTGGCTACACCTTC. Its protein is CASSLATDSTRGYTF. The whole variable domain, remainder taken from reference TRBV7-9 and TRBJ1-2, is DTGVSQNPRHKITKRGQNVTFRCDPISEHNRLYWYRQTLGQGPEFLTYFQNEAQLEKSRLLSDRFSAERPKGSFSTLEIQRTEQGDSAMYLCASSLATDSTRGYTFGSGTRLTVV.

This clonotype has a handful of counts. The V call is TRBV9, the J call TRBJ2-1; 8 bases map to TRBD2. Germline CDR1 and CDR2: SGDLS and YYNGEE. The CDR3 contains 15 residues. The J segment lost 6 bases and the V segment lost 0 bases, leaving 5 bases of the junction unmatched. The CDR3 here is CASSVAGGPGNEQFF. Here the CDR3 DNA reads TGTGCCAGCAGCGTAGCGGGGGGGCCCGGCAATGAGCAGTTCTTC.

This clonotype was seen a handful of times. J is TRBJ2-7 and V is TRBV4-3, with a possible D match to TRBD2 (6 bases). Per germline, CDR1 LGHNA and CDR2 YSLEER. This CDR3 has 13 amino acids. V lost 1 base to trimming and J lost 6 bases, with 10 bases between them. The CDR3 loop is CASSQVGEAEQYF. In DNA form, the CDR3 reads TGCGCCAGCAGCCAAGTCGGGGAGGCCGAGCAGTACTTC.

The V gene is TRBV20-1, the J gene TRBJ2-7, with 7 bases aligning to TRBD2. Unmatched junction bases numbered 7, after V lost 3 bases and J lost 2 bases. This CDR3 comprises 14 residues. CDR1 and CDR2 (germline): DFQATT, SNEGSKA (reference sequence). Written as DNA, the CDR3 is TGCAGTGCTAGGGACCGACTAGCCACCTACGAGCAGTACTTC. This translates into CSARDRLATYEQYF.

The J gene is TRBJ1-2, the V gene TRBV3-1; 8 positions match TRBD1. The CDR3 has 12 residues. Trimming at V came to 2 bases and at J to 8 bases, leaving 1 base not matched to a gene. The germline CDR1 and CDR2 sequences are LGHDT and YNNKEL (reference sequence). This CDR3 reads CASSQRDRGYTF. The CDR3 DNA follows: TGTGCCAGCAGCCAACGGGACAGGGGCTACACCTTC.

This rearrangement joins TRBV5-4 to TRBJ2-1, with a weak D call TRBD2 (6 bases). Germline values: CDR1 SGHNT, CDR2 YYREEE (reference sequence). The CDR3 runs 14 residues. Trimming removed 4 bases at V and 4 bases at J, with 12 bases between. CDR3 region: CASSRDSVYNEQFF. Here the CDR3 DNA reads TGTGCCAGCAGCCGGGACTCAGTTTACAATGAGCAGTTCTTC.

The gene calls are TRBV29-1 and TRBJ1-2; D not certain. Per the germline V gene, CDR1 is SQVTM and CDR2 is ANQGSEA. V lost 0 bases and J lost 8, with 16 bases in between. The CDR3 loop spans 14 amino acids. CDR3 bases: TGCAGCGTTGAAGAGCAGAGGACCTTGGGGGGCTACACCTTC. It encodes CSVEEQRTLGGYTF.

This clonotype turned up a few times. This chain joins TRBV7-2 and TRBJ1-6, with D tentatively TRBD1 (6 bases). V was pared by 7 bases and J by 5 bases, with 12 bases between. The CDR3 totals 14 residues. Germline V gives CDR1 SGHTA, CDR2 FQGNSA. Written as DNA, the CDR3 is TGTGCCAGCATCCAAGGGGGAAATAATTCACCCCTCCACTTT. This gives the protein CASIQGGNNSPLHF.

This clonotype was detected only a few times. The V gene is TRBV19, the J gene TRBJ2-7; maybe TRBD1 (6 bases). Germline CDR1 LNHDA, CDR2 SQIVND (reference sequence). The CDR3 spans 14 residues. Trimming removed 5 bases at V and 6 bases at J, with 17 bases between. CDR3 bases: TGTGCCAGTAGTGTGCAGGGATGGGGGCTCGAGCAGTACTTC. Encoded protein: CASSVQGWGLEQYF.

Only a few counts were recorded for this clonotype. The V gene is TRBV6-2 or TRBV6-3, the J gene TRBJ1-6; a possible D gene is TRBD1 (5 bases). This CDR3 region has 17 residues. V lost 2 bases to trimming and J lost 0 bases, with 11 bases between them. The germline gives CDR1 MNHEY, CDR2 SVGEGT. CDR3 loop: CASSYTAGRSYNSPLHF. The CDR3 nucleotides are TGTGCCAGCAGTTACACGGCGGGGCGCTCCTATAATTCACCCCTCCACTTT.